This TCR beta chain was retrieved from a study of blood T cell repertoires in COVID-19. With 0 bases removed from V and 5 bases from J, the gap between germline ends came to 11 bases. CDR3 length equals 15 residues. Germline assignment: CDR1 MNHEY and CDR2 SVGAGI. TCRdb keeps only in-frame clones here, not all; method: immunoSEQ multiplex PCR. The sample gives approximately 150,000 clones, about 85% of which show up once; about an eighth is in the top ten. This clone is a singleton in its sample. The sequenced material came from peripheral blood. The receptor was isolated from a man between 65 and 85 years old who had recovered from COVID-19. The rearrangement uses TRBV6-5 and TRBJ2-4, with TRBD1 as a possible D gene (7 bases). This chain's CDR3 is CASSYSGGGENIQYF. CDR3 in DNA: TGTGCCAGCAGTTACTCTGGAGGGGGCGAAAACATTCAGTACTTC.